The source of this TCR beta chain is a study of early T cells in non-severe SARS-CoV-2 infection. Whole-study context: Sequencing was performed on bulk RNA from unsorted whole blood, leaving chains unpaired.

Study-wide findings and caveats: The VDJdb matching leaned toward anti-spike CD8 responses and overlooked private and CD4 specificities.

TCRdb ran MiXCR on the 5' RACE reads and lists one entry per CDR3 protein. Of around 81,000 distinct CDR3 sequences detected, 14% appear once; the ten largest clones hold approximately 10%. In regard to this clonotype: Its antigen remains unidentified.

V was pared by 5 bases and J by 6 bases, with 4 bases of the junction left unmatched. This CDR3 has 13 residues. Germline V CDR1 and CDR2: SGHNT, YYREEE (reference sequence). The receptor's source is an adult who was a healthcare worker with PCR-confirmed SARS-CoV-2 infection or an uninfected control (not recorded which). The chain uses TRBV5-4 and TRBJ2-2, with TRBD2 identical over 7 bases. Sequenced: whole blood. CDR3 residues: CASRFTSAGELFF. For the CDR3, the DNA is TGTGCCAGCAGGTTTACTAGCGCCGGGGAGCTGTTTTTT.